This T cell receptor beta chain was observed in a study of blood T cell repertoires in COVID-19. Background on the study: The study drew acute and convalescent COVID-19 samples from the United States, Italy and Spain. PBMCs, B-cell-depleted T cells, or T cells provided the cDNA or gDNA that made up the material.

Per the original data handling: Reference gene primer amplification yielded estimated nucleated cell counts. Produced via immunoSEQ multiplex PCR; TCRdb's table is partial and in-frame only. V, J and clone size were drawn from that table, and D and trimming were deduced from the DNA. In the table there are under 150,000 clones, about three quarters of which are singletons. Germline CDR1 and CDR2: MGHRA and YSYEKL. CDR3 length: 17 amino acids. With 1 base clipped from V and 3 bases from J, the junction kept 8 bases outside the gene matches. This sequence joins TRBV4-1 and TRBJ2-7, with 11 bases fitting TRBD2. This TCR came from a woman aged 65 to 85 with acute or convalescent COVID-19. Material: peripheral blood. The CDR3 loop reads CASSQGLAGIMDYEQYF. The DNA for the CDR3 is TGCGCCAGCAGCCAAGGACTAGCGGGGATTATGGACTACGAGCAGTACTTC.